The 20 T cell receptor beta chains reported below all come from one sample, sequenced in a study of blood T cell repertoires in COVID-19 (dated by TCRdb to 2018 to 2020). Library preparation was by the immunoSEQ multiplex PCR assay. Sourced from immuneACCESS, this table was stored by TCRdb with only in-frame sequences that have V and J called. A share of the clones is absent; for the studies checked, an unresolved V gene accounts for under half, and the remainder has no known explanation. The sample table contains a few hundred thousand clones; only one count was recorded for approximately 80% of them. The ten most abundant clones make up more than 1.2% of the sample. Sequenced: peripheral blood. These receptor sequences come from a woman aged 40 to 55 who had recovered from COVID-19.

The V and J genes are TRBV6-5 and TRBJ1-5; D uncertain. V shed 0 bases and J shed 4 bases, with 4 bases lying between them. CDR3 length: 13 residues. Germline V gene sequence: CDR1 MNHEY, CDR2 SVGAGI. This CDR3 is CASSYSPNQPQHF. In nucleotides, the CDR3 is TGTGCCAGCAGTTACTCCCCGAATCAGCCCCAGCATTTT.

This rearrangement joins TRBV19 to TRBJ1-1; D gene ambiguous. Trimming cost V 7 bases and J 3 bases, with 15 bases left between them. Germline V gene data show CDR1 as LNHDA and CDR2 as SQIVND (reference sequence). The CDR3 is 14 residues long. CDR3 in DNA: TGTGCCAGTATAAGCGGGTGGAGGTACACTGAAGCTTTCTTT. Its translation is CASISGWRYTEAFF.

This chain connects TRBV2 to TRBJ2-7; D gene unclear. The CDR3 has 13 residues. Germline CDR1 and CDR2: SNHLY and FYNNEI. Trimming took off 8 bases at V and 2 bases at J, with 13 bases between the two ends. DNA of the CDR3: TGTGCCAGCTATATCAGTGGAGCCTACGAGCAGTACTTC. This sequence encodes CASYISGAYEQYF.

The chain joins TRBV20-1 to TRBJ1-3; a possible D gene is TRBD1 (5 bases). V lost 3 bases, J lost 3 bases, and 12 bases lay in between. This CDR3 has 14 amino acids. Germline V gene data show CDR1 as DFQATT and CDR2 as SNEGSKA (reference sequence). CDR3 protein: CSASWQGDGNTIYF. CDR3 nucleotide sequence: TGCAGTGCTAGTTGGCAGGGTGATGGAAACACCATATATTTT.

The V call is TRBV28, the J call TRBJ2-5, with unresolved D. Germline CDR1 MDHEN, CDR2 SYDVKM. Trimming shortened V by 8 bases and J by 4 bases, and 11 bases separated the two germline ends. The CDR3 spans 12 residues. The CDR3 sequence: CASARLGETQYF. The CDR3 DNA reads TGTGCCAGCGCTAGGTTGGGAGAGACCCAGTACTTC.

V usage is TRBV7-3 and J usage is TRBJ2-5; TRBD1 matches 8 bases. The germline V gene has CDR1 SGHTA and CDR2 FQGTGA. The V segment lost 5 bases and the J segment 5 bases; nucleotides outside the gene matches: 4. The CDR3 is 13 residues long. As DNA, the CDR3 is TGTGCCAGCAGCGTGGACAGGGATGAGACCCAGTACTTC. Encoded protein: CASSVDRDETQYF.

The chain is built from TRBV7-9 and TRBJ1-1; no clear D gene. Germline V gives CDR1 SEHNR, CDR2 FQNEAQ (reference sequence). The CDR3 length is 15 residues. Trimming removed 2 bases at V and 8 bases at J, with 18 bases between. For the CDR3, the DNA is TGTGCCAGCAGCTTATACTCGGTCGGGGTCGCCGAAGCTTTCTTT. Its protein is CASSLYSVGVAEAFF.

The chain is built from TRBV7-2 and TRBJ1-5, with 9 nucleotides matching TRBD1. In germline, CDR1 is SGHTA, CDR2 FQGNSA. The CDR3 is 14 amino acids. The junction had 5 bases not matched to a gene; V was cut back by 5 bases and J by 6 bases. CDR3 region: CASSDGQGFQPQHF. The CDR3 DNA reads as TGTGCCAGCAGCGACGGACAGGGGTTTCAGCCCCAGCATTTT.

The chain couples TRBV9 to TRBJ2-1; 9 bases agree with TRBD2. This CDR3 is 16 amino acids long. Germline-derived CDR1 and CDR2 are SGDLS and YYNGEE. With V trimmed by 2 bases and J by 9 bases, 12 bases remained unmatched. The CDR3 coding sequence is TGTGCCAGCAGCGTTCCCAGAGCGGGGGGAACGGGTGAGCAGTTCTTC. This codes for CASSVPRAGGTGEQFF.

DNA for the CDR3: TGTGCCAGTAGGCCGGGACAAAACTCCTACGAGCAGTACTTC. Translation gives CASRPGQNSYEQYF. The V and J genes are TRBV19 and TRBJ2-7; a possible D gene is TRBD1 (6 bases). Trimming removed 6 bases at V and 0 bases at J, with 12 bases between. This CDR3 is 14 amino acids long. Germline assignment: CDR1 LNHDA and CDR2 SQIVND (reference sequence).

The genes are TRBV6-5 and TRBJ1-3; D not resolved. Trimming left V 2 bases short and J 0 bases short, with 5 bases between. This CDR3 has 14 residues. Per germline, CDR1 MNHEY and CDR2 SVGAGI. The DNA of the CDR3 is TGTGCCAGCAGTTACGGGCACTCTGGAAACACCATATATTTT. It is translated as CASSYGHSGNTIYF.

The chain carries TRBV10-2 and TRBJ2-2; 9 bases match TRBD1. This CDR3 region has 16 residues. From germline, CDR1 is WSHSY and CDR2 SAAADI. Trimming at V came to 6 bases and at J to 4 bases, leaving 9 bases not matched to a gene. CDR3 in amino acids: CASSLVRTGVTGELFF. The CDR3 nucleotides read TGCGCCAGCAGCCTTGTCAGGACAGGGGTCACCGGGGAGCTGTTTTTT.

The rearrangement links TRBV19 to TRBJ2-3; TRBD2 matches 7 bases. CDR3 length: 15 amino acids. Germline CDR1 reads LNHDA; CDR2 reads SQIVND (reference sequence). V gave up 6 bases and J gave up 1 base; unmatched junction bases: 7. The CDR3 nucleotides are TGTGCCAGTAGGGTAACTAGCGACCGCACAGATACGCAGTATTTT. It yields the protein CASRVTSDRTDTQYF.

V usage is TRBV7-3 and J usage is TRBJ2-2, with 7 bases fitting TRBD1. The CDR3 covers 15 residues. Germline CDR1 reads SGHTA; CDR2 reads FQGTGA. Trimming at V came to 8 bases and at J to 2 bases, leaving 8 bases not matched to a gene. CDR3 sequence (DNA): TGTGCCAGCGGAAGGGGACAGAGTAACACCGGGGAGCTGTTTTTT. Translated, it gives CASGRGQSNTGELFF.

The gene calls are TRBV5-8 and TRBJ2-3; 9 nucleotides line up with TRBD2. Germline V CDR1 and CDR2: SGHTS, YDEGEE. The CDR3 length is 17 residues. The V segment lost 4 bases and the J segment 0 bases; nucleotides outside the gene matches: 9. The CDR3 is CASSPRRLAESTDTQYF. The CDR3 DNA sequence: TGTGCCAGCAGCCCTAGGAGACTAGCGGAGAGCACAGATACGCAGTATTTT.

The chain recombines TRBV3-1 (or the pseudogene TRBV3-2) with TRBJ1-2, with 10 bases that match TRBD1. V shed 4 bases and J 4 bases; nucleotides not matched to a gene: 9. CDR1 and CDR2 (germline): LGHDT, YNNKEL (reference sequence). This CDR3 has 16 residues. Written as DNA, the CDR3 is TGTGCCAGCAGCCGGGGACAGGGGTCAAGCCTCTATGGCTACACCTTC. Its translation is CASSRGQGSSLYGYTF.

The chain carries TRBV25-1 and TRBJ1-5; D not resolved. This CDR3 comprises 14 residues. Between the trimmed V and J ends, which lost 2 bases and 2 bases, there was a span of 7 bases. Germline loops: CDR1 MGHDK, CDR2 SYGVNS. CDR3 sequence: CASSEQEGNQPQHF. CDR3 DNA: TGTGCCAGCAGTGAACAGGAGGGCAATCAGCCCCAGCATTTT.

The rearrangement uses TRBV24-1 and TRBJ2-2; the D gene is possibly TRBD1 (6 bases). V was shortened by 2 bases and J by 1 base, with 13 bases between the two germline ends. Germline CDR1 and CDR2: KGHDR and SFDVKD. The CDR3 is made up of 17 amino acids. Written as DNA, the CDR3 is TGTGCCACCAGTGATTCGAGCCAGGGGATGAACACCGGGGAGCTGTTTTTT. It is translated as CATSDSSQGMNTGELFF.

This chain connects TRBV6-5 to TRBJ2-4; no clear D gene. Germline V gene data show CDR1 as MNHEY and CDR2 as SVGAGI. The CDR3 is 15 amino acids. V lost 7 bases and J 4 bases, leaving 17 bases between the germline ends. CDR3 sequence: CASTEIAAAKNIQYF. The DNA for the CDR3 is TGTGCCAGCACCGAAATAGCAGCTGCGAAAAACATTCAGTACTTC.

The V and J genes are TRBV5-6 and TRBJ2-5; 11 bases fit TRBD1. The CDR3 is made up of 15 amino acids. With 4 bases clipped from V and 2 bases from J, the junction kept 4 bases outside the gene matches. Germline CDR1 reads SGHDT; CDR2 reads YYEEEE. CDR3 amino acids: CASSLGQGEQETQYF. CDR3 nucleotides: TGTGCCAGCAGCCTGGGACAGGGGGAACAAGAGACCCAGTACTTC.